This T cell receptor beta chain was captured by sequencing in a study of technical replicates of blood from several donors. Here immunoSEQ multiplex PCR was the method, and the copy in TCRdb shows in-frame clones only, minus some. The data contain about 76,000 clones, 65% to 90% of them singletons. The CDR3 is 11 residues long. Germline V gene lookup returns CDR1 SEHNR and CDR2 FQNEAQ (reference sequence). The V end lost 6 bases, the J end lost 5 bases, and 7 bases lay between the germline ends. Sequencing input: PBMCs. This chain joins TRBV7-9 and TRBJ2-5; D is unresolved. The origin of this receptor is a human donor in good health. Some clones in this sample may be carry-over from other donors' samples. CDR3 bases: TGTGCCAGCAGTGGCCAGGAGACCCAGTACTTC. This codes for CASSGQETQYF.